Sequencing of this T cell receptor (beta chain) was carried out in a study of shared clonotypes between healthy human individuals. Across the study: The cohort had a couple of women and a few men, ages 18 to 49.

Every one of the donors was a Caucasian adult that lived in Nashville, Tennessee. Regarding this clone: As yet, its antigen is unknown.

Genomic DNA of every subset was divided equally among multiple immunoSEQ plates. Measured with immunoSEQ multiplex PCR; TCRdb has only the in-frame clones, and not every one. This table holds about 2.5 million clones, just under 95% found once. General study findings and limits: Rarefaction indicated that sorted-subset sequencing remained incomplete although depth was large.

The CDR3 runs 15 residues. The germline V gene encodes CDR1 KGHSH and CDR2 LQKENI. V was cut by 2 bases and J by 11 bases, with 20 bases left in between. This receptor was taken from a young man in good health. Some clones in this sample may be carry-over from other donors' samples. The chain couples TRBV18 to TRBJ2-3, with D perhaps matching TRBD1 (5 bases). Sequencing used naive CD4+ T cells from PBMCs. Subset of the sample: CD45RA+ positively selected. The CDR3 nucleotides read TGTGCCAGCTCACCAAGCCTTGACAGCGAATCTAAGCAGTATTTT. This translates into CASSPSLDSESKQYF.